This T cell receptor (beta chain) was captured by sequencing in a study of Graves' ophthalmopathy and Graves' hyperthyroidism. This clonotype has a count of ten or more. The V end was cut by 1 base, the J end by 1 base, with 7 bases between. Germline CDR1 and CDR2: SGHTA and FQGNSA. CDR3 length equals 14 residues. RNA transcripts yielded amplified TCR beta CDR3 regions. An opening RT-PCR round employed HTBI primers and preceded a second-round multiplex PCR. Using its own MiXCR run on the multiplex PCR reads, TCRdb lists one record per CDR3 protein. The table lists approximately 210,000 distinct CDR3 sequences, approximately 29% of them singletons. Among the exclusions were patients with other autoimmune diseases, uncontrolled infections, pregnancy or lactation.

This TCR was recovered from a man in his fifties with Graves' ophthalmopathy. Source material: peripheral blood. This sequence joins TRBV7-2 and TRBJ1-1; D is unclear. The CDR3 region is CASSLGRANTEAFF. The DNA of the CDR3 is TGTGCCAGCAGCTTAGGGAGGGCGAACACTGAAGCTTTCTTT.